Listed below are T cell receptor beta chains from one sample, sequenced in a study of cytomegalovirus exposure and HLA in healthy donors. Only in-frame clones appear in the TCRdb table, and some are missing; sequencing was by immunoSEQ multiplex PCR. The sample has about 200,000 clones, 79% seen once. The source material was PBMCs. The receptors were gathered from a girl between 10 and 17 years old in good health and CMV-seropositive. The CDR3 runs from the conserved cysteine through the conserved F or W. A D gene is named only where the DNA matches it firmly. Only part of the rows carry a size: once, few, many, or a class if the clone is expanded.

>TRBV11-2|.|TRBJ2-7|TRBD2
CASSLGGLVYEQYF
TGTGCCAGCAGCTTAGGGGGACTAGTCTACGAGCAGTACTTC
>TRBV18|.|TRBJ1-4|TRBD1
CASSSRTGGTNEKLFF
TGTGCCAGCTCATCCCGGACAGGGGGAACTAATGAAAAACTGTTTTTT
>TRBV4-3|few|TRBJ2-5|.
CASSQDQSRGETQYF
TGCGCCAGCAGCCAAGATCAATCCCGGGGAGAGACCCAGTACTTC
>TRBV11-2|.|TRBJ1-5|TRBD1
CASSLGPGQFNQPQHF
TGTGCCAGCAGCTTGGGGCCGGGACAGTTCAATCAGCCCCAGCATTTT
>TRBV6-4|few|TRBJ2-3|TRBD2
CASSTSGGALDTQYF
TGTGCCAGTTCCACTAGCGGGGGGGCCTTAGATACGCAGTATTTT
>TRBV5-4|.|TRBJ2-5|.
CASSLDSARTREQYF
TGTGCCAGCAGCTTGGACAGCGCCCGGACGAGGGAGCAGTACTTC
>TRBV14|once|TRBJ2-7|.
CASSQGGSHYEQYF
TGTGCCAGCAGCCAAGGGGGCAGTCACTACGAGCAGTACTTC
>TRBV15|.|TRBJ2-7|.
CATSRMGGSYEQYF
TGTGCCACCAGCAGAATGGGGGGATCCTACGAGCAGTACTTC
>TRBV9|.|TRBJ1-2|.
CASSVDSNYGYTF
TGTGCCAGCAGCGTTGACAGTAACTATGGCTACACCTTC
>TRBV5-6|few|TRBJ2-2|.
CASSLFGGNTGELFF
TGTGCCAGCAGCTTGTTTGGAGGGAATACCGGGGAGCTGTTTTTT
>TRBV20-1|.|TRBJ1-1|.
CSARGGEAFF
TGCAGTGCTAGGGGGGGTGAAGCTTTCTTT
>TRBV9|.|TRBJ1-2|TRBD1
CASSVGGLGQERYGYTF
TGTGCCAGCAGCGTAGGGGGTCTTGGACAGGAAAGATATGGCTACACCTTC
>TRBV27|.|TRBJ2-7|.
CASGIGQGYEQYF
TGTGCCAGCGGAATCGGGCAGGGCTACGAGCAGTACTTC
>TRBV30|once|TRBJ1-2|.
CAWSVLKLGGYGYTF
TGTGCCTGGAGTGTACTTAAGCTCGGAGGCTATGGCTACACCTTC
>TRBV10-3|.|TRBJ2-7|.
CATSPEHPEQYF
TGTGCCACCTCTCCTGAGCATCCCGAGCAGTACTTC
>TRBV6-6|.|TRBJ1-5|.
CASSYSREISNQPQHF
TGTGCCAGCAGTTACTCTCGAGAAATTAGCAATCAGCCCCAGCATTTT
>TRBV7-6|once|TRBJ2-3|TRBD2
CASSPRGAGGLTDTQYF
TGTGCCAGCAGCCCGAGAGGGGCGGGGGGGCTCACAGATACGCAGTATTTT
>TRBV5-6|.|TRBJ2-1|TRBD1
CASSLEGGHYNEQFF
TGTGCCAGCAGCTTGGAAGGGGGCCACTACAATGAGCAGTTCTTC
>TRBV2|.|TRBJ2-7|TRBD2
CASSEDGSGGEQYF
TGTGCCAGCAGTGAAGATGGTAGCGGGGGCGAGCAGTACTTC
>TRBV9|.|TRBJ2-3|TRBD2
CASSDLAGGRADTQYF
TGTGCCAGCAGCGATTTAGCGGGAGGGCGAGCAGATACGCAGTATTTT
>TRBV5-1|few|TRBJ1-2|TRBD1
CASSLGQGDGYTF
TGCGCCAGCAGCTTGGGACAGGGGGATGGCTACACCTTC
>TRBV6-5|.|TRBJ1-2|TRBD1
CASSWDRSSGYTF
TGTGCCAGCAGTTGGGACAGGTCTTCTGGCTACACCTTC
>TRBV6-5|once|TRBJ2-7|.
CASRRGAGPYEQYF
TGTGCCAGCAGGCGAGGCGCGGGCCCCTACGAGCAGTACTTC
>TRBV19|.|TRBJ2-7|.
CASSITAYYEQYF
TGTGCCAGTAGTATTACAGCTTACTACGAGCAGTACTTC
>TRBV7-9|.|TRBJ2-1|TRBD2
CASSLSGGYYNEQFF
TGTGCCAGCAGCCTCAGCGGGGGGTACTACAATGAGCAGTTCTTC
>TRBV6-5|.|TRBJ1-2|.
CASSYDRSAYGYTF
TGTGCCAGCAGTTACGACAGGAGTGCGTATGGCTACACCTTC
>TRBV6-5|.|TRBJ1-4|.
CASSPGGILEKLFF
TGTGCCAGCAGTCCAGGCGGGATTCTTGAAAAACTGTTTTTT
>TRBV13|.|TRBJ1-3|.
CASSFGDYRGAGNTIYF
TGTGCCAGCAGCTTTGGGGATTACCGGGGGGCTGGAAACACCATATATTTT
>TRBV7-9|.|TRBJ1-1|.
CASSNGGSKANTEAFF
TGTGCCAGCAGCAATGGAGGTTCGAAAGCGAACACTGAAGCTTTCTTT
>TRBV11-3|few|TRBJ1-2|TRBD1
CASTRQGVDGYTF
TGTGCCAGCACCCGGCAGGGGGTAGATGGCTACACCTTC
>TRBV5-1|.|TRBJ1-3|.
CASSTSTGNSGNTIYF
TGCGCCAGCAGTACTAGTACAGGGAACTCTGGAAACACCATATATTTT
>TRBV9|.|TRBJ2-1|TRBD2
CASSASGGAYDEQFF
TGTGCCAGCAGCGCCAGCGGGGGGGCCTACGATGAGCAGTTCTTC
>TRBV5-1|once|TRBJ2-1|TRBD2
CASSLQTSSNEQFF
TGCGCCAGCAGCTTACAGACTAGCTCAAATGAGCAGTTCTTC
>TRBV6-6|.|TRBJ1-1|TRBD1
CASSPRQGINTEAFF
TGTGCCAGCAGTCCGAGACAGGGAATTAACACTGAAGCTTTCTTT
>TRBV6-5|.|TRBJ1-6|.
CASRLENSPLHF
TGTGCCAGCAGACTGGAGAATTCACCCCTCCACTTT
>TRBV4-3|.|TRBJ1-1|.
CASSQDFGTEAFF
TGCGCCAGCAGCCAAGATTTCGGCACTGAAGCTTTCTTT
>TRBV5-4|.|TRBJ2-1|TRBD2
CASSLGTSGGSYNEQFF
TGTGCCAGCAGCTTGGGGACTAGCGGGGGGTCCTACAATGAGCAGTTCTTC
>TRBV25-1|few|TRBJ1-1|.
CASSGRESGTEAFF
TGTGCCAGCAGTGGCCGGGAAAGTGGGACTGAAGCTTTCTTT
>TRBV9|few|TRBJ2-1|TRBD2
CASSVGRGAGDNEQFF
TGTGCCAGCAGCGTAGGTAGGGGCGCGGGGGACAATGAGCAGTTCTTC
>TRBV5-1|once|TRBJ2-5|.
CASSLAVQETQYF
TGCGCCAGCAGCTTGGCTGTACAAGAGACCCAGTACTTC
>TRBV27|.|TRBJ1-1|TRBD1
CASSLSGQGATEAFF
TGTGCCAGCAGTTTATCCGGACAGGGGGCTACTGAAGCTTTCTTT
>TRBV28|.|TRBJ1-2|TRBD1
CASKDRGPGYTF
TGTGCCAGCAAAGACAGGGGGCCCGGCTACACCTTC
>TRBV19|.|TRBJ2-5|TRBD1
CASSGTAQETQYF
TGTGCCAGTAGTGGGACAGCTCAAGAGACCCAGTACTTC
>TRBV6-1|few|TRBJ1-5|TRBD1
CASIEWGQGLNQPQHF
TGTGCCAGCATTGAGTGGGGACAGGGATTGAACCAGCCCCAGCATTTT
>TRBV9|.|TRBJ2-2|.
CASSVGAGNTGELFF
TGTGCCAGCAGCGTAGGGGCAGGGAACACCGGGGAGCTGTTTTTT
>TRBV7-2|.|TRBJ1-6|.
CASSYSADRNSPLHF
TGTGCCAGCAGTTACTCCGCCGACAGAAACTCACCCCTCCACTTT
>TRBV11-2|.|TRBJ1-2|.
CASSLGTVKGNNYGYTF
TGTGCCAGCAGCTTAGGTACAGTTAAGGGGAATAATTATGGCTACACCTTC
>TRBV10-3|once|TRBJ2-7|.
CAIKTQGDDEQYF
TGTGCCATCAAAACACAGGGAGACGACGAGCAGTACTTC
>TRBV6-1|once|TRBJ1-5|.
CASKIQGNQPQHF
TGTGCCAGCAAGATACAGGGAAATCAGCCCCAGCATTTT
>TRBV7-8|few|TRBJ2-7|.
CASSWPRSNLAYEQYF
TGTGCCAGCAGCTGGCCCCGCTCGAATCTAGCGTACGAGCAGTACTTC